This record covers a single TCR beta chain. No antigen is known for it. The CDR3 contains 15 residues. CDR1 is MNHNS, CDR2 SASEGT, per germline. Trimming shortened V by 0 bases and J by 2 bases, and 11 bases separated the two germline ends. This entry comes from a study of cytomegalovirus exposure and HLA in healthy donors. Broader study findings: Within an earlier analysis, most TCR beta V segments proved productive either about 90% or about 30% of the time.

13 Jbeta primers and 60 Vbeta primers were used for the PCR. Per the original methods: There were tens of millions of unique TCR beta chains by a later count, and approximately 10 million of them were shared. The assay was immunoSEQ multiplex PCR, and TCRdb's table has in-frame clones only and misses some. Clone size and the V and J calls come from that table; the DNA yielded D and trimming. This sample's clone table lists some 110,000 clones. This chain joins TRBV6-1 and TRBJ2-7, with D perhaps TRBD1 (5 bases). This TCR derives from a man aged 35-49 years in good health and CMV-seronegative. What was sequenced was PBMCs. Written as DNA, the CDR3 is TGTGCCAGCAGTGAAGCAGGGGCCTCTACCTACGAGCAGTACTTC. It yields the protein CASSEAGASTYEQYF.